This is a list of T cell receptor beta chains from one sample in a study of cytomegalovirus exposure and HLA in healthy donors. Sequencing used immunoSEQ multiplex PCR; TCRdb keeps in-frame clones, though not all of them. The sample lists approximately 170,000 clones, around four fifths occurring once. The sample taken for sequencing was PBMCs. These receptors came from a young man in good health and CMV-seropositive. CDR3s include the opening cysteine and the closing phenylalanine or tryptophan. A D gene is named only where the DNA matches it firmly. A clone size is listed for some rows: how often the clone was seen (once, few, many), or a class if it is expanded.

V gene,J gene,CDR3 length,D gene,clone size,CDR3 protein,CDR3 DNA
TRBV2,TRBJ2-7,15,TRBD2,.,CASSEKGGGRGEQYF,TGTGCCAGCAGTGAAAAAGGGGGCGGGAGGGGCGAGCAGTACTTC
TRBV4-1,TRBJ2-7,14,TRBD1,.,CASSQVQGAREQYF,TGCGCCAGCAGCCAAGTACAGGGGGCGAGGGAGCAGTACTTC
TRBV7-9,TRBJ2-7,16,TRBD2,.,CASSLLQGGSSYEQYF,TGTGCCAGCAGCTTGCTCCAGGGAGGGTCCTCCTACGAGCAGTACTTC
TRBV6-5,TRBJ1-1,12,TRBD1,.,CASNEGQGEIFF,TGTGCCAGCAACGAGGGACAGGGCGAGATTTTCTTT
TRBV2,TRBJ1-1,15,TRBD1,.,CASSRQGGINTEAFF,TGTGCCAGCAGCCGACAGGGGGGAATAAACACTGAAGCTTTCTTT
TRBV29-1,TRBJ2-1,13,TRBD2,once,CSGTSGRGLEQFF,TGCAGCGGTACTAGCGGGAGAGGGCTTGAGCAGTTCTTC
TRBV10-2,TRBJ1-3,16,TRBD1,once,CASRGQGLVGGNTIYF,TGCGCCAGCAGGGGACAGGGTTTGGTGGGAGGAAACACCATATATTTT
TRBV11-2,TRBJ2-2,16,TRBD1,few,CASSPPGQGNTGELFF,TGTGCCAGCAGCCCCCCGGGACAGGGGAACACCGGGGAGCTGTTTTTT
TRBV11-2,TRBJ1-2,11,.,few,CASSQGQGYTF,TGTGCCAGCAGCCAGGGACAAGGCTACACCTTC
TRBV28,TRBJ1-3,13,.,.,CASSRTGGNTIYF,TGTGCCAGCAGTCGGACGGGGGGAAACACCATATATTTT
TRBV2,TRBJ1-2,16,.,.,CASSETGPGTRYGYTF,TGTGCCAGCAGTGAAACCGGCCCGGGGACAAGGTATGGCTACACCTTC
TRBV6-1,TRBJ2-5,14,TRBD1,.,CASRGTGGKETQYF,TGTGCCAGCAGGGGGACAGGGGGCAAGGAGACCCAGTACTTC
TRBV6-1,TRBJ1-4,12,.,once,CASSESDEKLFF,TGTGCCAGCAGTGAAAGCGATGAAAAACTGTTTTTT
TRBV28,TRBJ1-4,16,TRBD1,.,CASSLDFGQGREKLFF,TGTGCCAGCAGTTTAGACTTCGGACAGGGTAGGGAAAAACTGTTTTTT
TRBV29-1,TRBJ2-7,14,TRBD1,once,CSVGDRTKSYEQYF,TGCAGCGTAGGGGACAGGACTAAATCCTACGAGCAGTACTTC
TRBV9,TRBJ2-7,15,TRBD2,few,CASSVSGGGAYEQYF,TGTGCCAGCAGCGTATCGGGTGGGGGGGCCTACGAGCAGTACTTC
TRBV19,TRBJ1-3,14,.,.,CASSIVSSGNTIYF,TGTGCCAGTAGTATTGTCAGCTCTGGAAACACCATATATTTT
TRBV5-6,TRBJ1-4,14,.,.,CASSVTSTNEKLFF,TGTGCCAGCAGTGTGACTTCAACTAATGAAAAACTGTTTTTT
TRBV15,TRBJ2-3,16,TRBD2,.,CATSRVGAGGTDTQYF,TGTGCCACCAGCAGAGTCGGCGCGGGAGGCACAGATACGCAGTATTTT
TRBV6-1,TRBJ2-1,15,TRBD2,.,CASSETSGRGNEQFF,TGTGCCAGCAGCGAAACTAGCGGGAGGGGCAATGAGCAGTTCTTC
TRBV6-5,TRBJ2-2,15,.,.,CASSLGGADTGELFF,TGTGCCAGCAGTCTTGGGGGGGCGGACACCGGGGAGCTGTTTTTT
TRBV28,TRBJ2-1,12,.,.,CASSGLRDEQFF,TGTGCCAGCAGTGGGCTCAGGGATGAGCAGTTCTTC
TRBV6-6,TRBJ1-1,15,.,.,CASSYRQGMNTEAFF,TGTGCCAGCAGTTACAGGCAGGGGATGAACACTGAAGCTTTCTTT
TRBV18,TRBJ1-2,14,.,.,CASSPGREEYGYTF,TGTGCCAGCTCACCGGGCAGGGAGGAATATGGCTACACCTTC
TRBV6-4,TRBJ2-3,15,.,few,CASSETSGRTDTQYF,TGTGCCAGCAGTGAAACTAGTGGGCGCACAGATACGCAGTATTTT
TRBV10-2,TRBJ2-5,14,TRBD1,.,CASSQTGPKETQYF,TGCGCCAGCAGTCAGACAGGGCCAAAAGAGACCCAGTACTTC
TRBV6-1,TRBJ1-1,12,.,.,CASGTAYTEAFF,TGTGCCAGCGGCACAGCTTACACTGAAGCTTTCTTT
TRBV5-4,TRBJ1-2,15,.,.,CASSLAGGANYGYTF,TGTGCCAGCAGCTTGGCCGGGGGAGCGAACTATGGCTACACCTTC
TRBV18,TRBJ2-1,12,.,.,CASSPSNNEQFF,TGTGCCAGCTCACCATCAAACAATGAGCAGTTCTTC
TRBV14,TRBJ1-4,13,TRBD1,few,CASRRTGLEKLFF,TGTGCCAGCAGGAGGACAGGGCTTGAAAAACTGTTTTTT
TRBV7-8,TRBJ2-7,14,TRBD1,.,CASSFGQGSYEQYF,TGTGCCAGCAGCTTCGGACAGGGAAGCTACGAGCAGTACTTC
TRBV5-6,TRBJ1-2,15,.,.,CASSGGREQLGGYTF,TGTGCCAGCAGCGGGGGGAGGGAGCAGCTCGGTGGCTACACCTTC
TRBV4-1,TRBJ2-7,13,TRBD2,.,CASSQVGTSEQYF,TGCGCCAGCAGCCAAGTTGGGACTAGTGAGCAGTACTTC
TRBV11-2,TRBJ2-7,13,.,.,CASSLAGFYEQYF,TGTGCCAGCAGCTTAGCAGGGTTCTACGAGCAGTACTTC
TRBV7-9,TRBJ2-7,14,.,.,CASSLSGSSYEQYF,TGTGCCAGCAGCTTATCAGGAAGCTCCTACGAGCAGTACTTC
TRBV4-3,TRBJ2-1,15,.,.,CASSQDASSYNEQFF,TGCGCCAGCAGCCAAGATGCGAGCTCCTACAATGAGCAGTTCTTC
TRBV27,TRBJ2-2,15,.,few,CASSFVGRDTGELFF,TGTGCCAGCAGTTTTGTAGGGCGGGACACCGGGGAGCTGTTTTTT
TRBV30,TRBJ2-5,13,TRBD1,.,CAWSADREETQYF,TGTGCCTGGAGTGCAGACAGGGAAGAGACCCAGTACTTC
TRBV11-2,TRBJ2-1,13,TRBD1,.,CASSHGTAHEQFF,TGTGCCAGCAGCCACGGGACAGCACATGAGCAGTTCTTC
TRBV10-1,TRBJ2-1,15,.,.,CASSEGSGFYNEQFF,TGCGCCAGCAGTGAAGGTAGCGGCTTCTACAATGAGCAGTTCTTC
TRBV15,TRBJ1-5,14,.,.,CATSLDSSNQPQHF,TGTGCCACCAGCTTGGACAGTAGCAATCAGCCCCAGCATTTT
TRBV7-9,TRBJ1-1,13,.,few,CASSLIVNTEAFF,TGTGCCAGCAGCTTAATCGTGAACACTGAAGCTTTCTTT
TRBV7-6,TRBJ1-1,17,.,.,CASSLGPREGSTREAFF,TGTGCCAGCAGCTTAGGACCCCGGGAGGGGTCGACGAGAGAAGCTTTCTTT
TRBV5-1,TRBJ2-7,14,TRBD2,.,CASSLGLAGDEQYF,TGCGCCAGCAGCTTGGGACTAGCGGGAGACGAGCAGTACTTC
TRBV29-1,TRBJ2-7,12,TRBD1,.,CSTVTGVGEQYF,TGCAGCACCGTGACAGGGGTGGGCGAGCAGTACTTC
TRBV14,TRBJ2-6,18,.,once,CASSQVFASTSGANVLTF,TGTGCCAGCAGCCAAGTTTTTGCATCAACTTCTGGGGCCAACGTCCTGACTTTC
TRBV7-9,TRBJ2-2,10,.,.,CASSLGELFF,TGTGCCAGCAGTCTCGGGGAGCTGTTTTTT